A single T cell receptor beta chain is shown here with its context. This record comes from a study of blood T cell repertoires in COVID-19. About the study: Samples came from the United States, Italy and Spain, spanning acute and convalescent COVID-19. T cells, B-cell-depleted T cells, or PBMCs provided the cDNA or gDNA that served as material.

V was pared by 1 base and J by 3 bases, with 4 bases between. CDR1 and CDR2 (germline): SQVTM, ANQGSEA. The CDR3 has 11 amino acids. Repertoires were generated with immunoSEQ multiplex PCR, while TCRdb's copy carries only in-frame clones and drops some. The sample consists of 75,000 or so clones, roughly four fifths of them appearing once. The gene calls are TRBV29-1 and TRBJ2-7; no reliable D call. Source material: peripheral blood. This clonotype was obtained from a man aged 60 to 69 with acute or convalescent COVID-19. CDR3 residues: CSVEALYEQYF. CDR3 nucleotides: TGCAGCGTTGAAGCCCTCTACGAGCAGTACTTC.